Each of the 7 T cell receptor beta chains below was sequenced from the same sample in a study of blood T cell repertoires in COVID-19. TCRdb's table, derived via immunoSEQ multiplex PCR, lists solely in-frame clones and lacks some. The sample records about 74,000 clones, approximately 80% being singletons. Sequenced: peripheral blood. The receptors here all came from a human donor in a cohort sampled during active COVID-19.

The chain combines TRBV27 with TRBJ2-2; D may be TRBD1 (5 bases). Trimming pared 5 bases from V and 5 bases from J, leaving 9 bases between. The length of the CDR3 is 13 residues. CDR1 and CDR2 (germline): MNHEY, SMNVEV (reference sequence). Here the CDR3 reads CASSRAGTGELFF. In nucleotides, the CDR3 is TGTGCCAGCAGTCGGGCAGGGACCGGGGAGCTGTTTTTT.

CDR3 region: CASSQDGAGQPQHF. The CDR3, as DNA: TGCGCCAGCAGCCAAGATGGGGCGGGACAGCCCCAGCATTTT. The genes are TRBV4-1 and TRBJ1-5; weak D call: TRBD1 (5 bases). V dropped 0 bases and J dropped 7 bases, with 10 bases sitting between them. CDR1 MGHRA and CDR2 YSYEKL come from the germline V gene. This CDR3 has 14 amino acids.

This chain links TRBV10-3 with TRBJ2-1; a possible D gene is TRBD1 (6 bases). The V gene's germline CDR1 is ENHRY and CDR2 SYGVKD. This CDR3 region has 14 residues. V lost 6 bases and J lost 2, with 11 bases in between. In DNA, the CDR3 is TGTGCCATCAGGTCAGGGGACACCTACAATGAGCAGTTCTTC. Its translation: CAIRSGDTYNEQFF.

V is TRBV3-1 (or the pseudogene TRBV3-2) and J is TRBJ1-5; the D gene is possibly TRBD1 (5 bases). Trimming took off 4 bases at V and 7 bases at J, with 11 bases between the two ends. There are 13 residues in the CDR3. CDR1 is LGHDT and CDR2 is YNNKEL in the germline V gene (reference sequence). The CDR3 DNA sequence: TGTGCCAGCAGCCTCAGGGTAGGCCAGCCCCAGCATTTT. It codes for CASSLRVGQPQHF.

CDR3 DNA: TGTGCCAGCAGCGATCACAGGGACGAGCAGTACTTC. Translating gives CASSDHRDEQYF. V usage is TRBV9 and J usage is TRBJ2-7, with a weak D call TRBD1 (6 bases). The germline gives CDR1 SGDLS, CDR2 YYNGEE. CDR3 length equals 12 residues. V lost 3 bases and J lost 5, with 9 bases in between.

The rearrangement joins TRBV5-1 to TRBJ2-7; D remains unclear. This CDR3 spans 15 amino acids. CDR1 and CDR2 from the germline V gene are SGHRS and YFSETQ. V lost 0 bases, J lost 3 bases, and 13 bases lay in between. The CDR3 DNA is TGCGCCAGCAGCTTGGGGCGGTCGGCCTTCTACGAGCAGTACTTC. Protein product: CASSLGRSAFYEQYF. Together with reference TRBV5-1 and TRBJ2-7, the CDR3 gives the full variable domain: KAGVTQTPRYLIKTRGQQVTLSCSPISGHRSVSWYQQTPGQGLQFLFEYFSETQRNKGNFPGRFSGRQFSNSRSEMNVSTLELGDSALYLCASSLGRSAFYEQYFGPGTRLTVT.

V gene TRBV9 combines with J gene TRBJ2-5; no clear D. From germline, CDR1 is SGDLS and CDR2 YYNGEE. Trimming took 0 bases from V and 5 from J, leaving 8 bases between them. CDR3 length: 13 residues. In nucleotides, the CDR3 is TGTGCCAGCAGCGTAGGGGCATTTGAGACCCAGTACTTC. This translates into CASSVGAFETQYF.